What follows are 20 T cell receptor beta chains derived from one specimen sequenced in a study of T-cell reconstitution after alpha-beta-depleted transplantation in children (dated by TCRdb to the mid-2010s). The library came from PCR. Sequencing was performed on an Illumina HiSeq 2500. To normalize quantification of the TCRbeta repertoire, the TCR libraries were built with molecular barcoding that relied on unique molecular identifiers. Using fastp at Q25 and MiXCR, TCRdb reprocessed the public reads and kept productive beta chains. Under each unique CDR3 protein, matching rows form one entry showing the most common genes and DNA. Recorded for this sample are hundreds of thousands of distinct CDR3 sequences; around 7.8% of them occurred a single time. The ten most abundant clones make up approximately 6% of the sample. What the treatment or condition label conveys for this sample: allogeneic hematopoietic cell transplantation with graft depleted of TCRalphabeta T cells and CD19 B cells.

The material was PBMCs, mostly from graft donor cells, obtained 180 days after TCRalphabeta/CD19-depleted stem cell transplant. Source of these receptors: a male patient younger than 18 who had a stem cell transplant for acute lymphoblastic leukemia, so the T cells may come from the graft donor.

This clonotype occurred many times. The gene calls are TRBV20-1 and TRBJ2-2; D perhaps matches TRBD1 (5 bases). Trimming left V 3 bases short and J 9 bases short, with 17 bases between. The CDR3 has 14 residues. Germline values: CDR1 DFQATT, CDR2 SNEGSKA (reference sequence). CDR3 bases: TGCAGTGCTAGTCCAGGGCTACCAAACCGGGAGCTGTTTTTT. Its protein is CSASPGLPNRELFF.

This clonotype came up many times. The V gene is TRBV5-1, the J gene TRBJ2-1; TRBD2 might be the D (5 bases). Germline CDR1 and CDR2: SGHRS and YFSETQ. With 0 bases removed from V and 9 bases from J, the gap between germline ends came to 19 bases. The CDR3 is 16 residues long. In nucleotides, the CDR3 is TGCGCCAGCAGCTTGGCCGGGAAGATGGGCCACGGTGAGCAGTTCTTC. This gives the protein CASSLAGKMGHGEQFF. Full variable domain (rest looked up from reference TRBV5-1 and TRBJ2-1): KAGVTQTPRYLIKTRGQQVTLSCSPISGHRSVSWYQQTPGQGLQFLFEYFSETQRNKGNFPGRFSGRQFSNSRSEMNVSTLELGDSALYLCASSLAGKMGHGEQFFGPGTRLTVL.

This clonotype was counted at least ten times. The CDR3 spells CASSLGLAGGLAYNEQFF. CDR3 bases: TGTGCCAGCAGTTTAGGGCTAGCGGGAGGGCTGGCCTACAATGAGCAGTTCTTC. This chain links TRBV12-3 or TRBV12-4 with TRBJ2-1; 12 bases are a match to TRBD2. The ends lost 1 base at V and 2 bases at J; junction bases unmatched: 6. CDR3 length equals 18 residues.

This clonotype showed up many times. The V gene is TRBV4-2, the J gene TRBJ2-2; D gene uncertain. The V end lost 2 bases, the J end lost 5 bases, and 6 bases lay between the germline ends. Germline loops: CDR1 LGHNA, CDR2 YNFKEQ. The CDR3 is made up of 13 amino acids. The CDR3 reads CASSQTQTGELFF. The CDR3 nucleotides are TGTGCCAGCAGCCAAACCCAAACCGGGGAGCTGTTTTTT.

This clonotype showed up many times. V is TRBV27 and J is TRBJ2-1; maybe TRBD2 (6 bases). V shed 5 bases and J shed 14 bases, with 13 bases lying between them. Germline CDR1 and CDR2: MNHEY and SMNVEV (reference sequence). The CDR3 spans 11 residues. The CDR3 DNA is TGTGCCAGCAGTCTGGGACTGGAGGAGTTCTTC. Translating it yields CASSLGLEEFF.

The gene calls are TRBV19 and TRBJ2-3; D might be TRBD2 (7 bases). There are 15 residues in the CDR3. Germline values: CDR1 LNHDA, CDR2 SQIVND (reference sequence). Trimming took 7 bases from V and 1 from J, leaving 15 bases between them. CDR3 nucleotide sequence: TGTGCCAGTAAACTCGGCGGGGGCCGCACAGATACGCAGTATTTT. This sequence encodes CASKLGGGRTDTQYF.

This clonotype was counted at least ten times. The chain couples TRBV2 to TRBJ2-3, with 11 bases fitting TRBD1. The CDR3 contains 16 residues. The ends lost 3 bases at V and 7 bases at J; junction bases unmatched: 9. Germline-derived CDR1 and CDR2 are SNHLY and FYNNEI. CDR3 sequence (DNA): TGTGCCAGCAGTGATGGAGGACAGGGGGCTACTTATACGCAGTATTTT. Translation: CASSDGGQGATYTQYF. The full variable domain, its missing parts supplied by reference TRBV2 and TRBJ2-3, is EPEVTQTPSHQVTQMGQEVILRCVPISNHLYFYWYRQILGQKVEFLVSFYNNEISEKSEIFDDQFSVERPDGSNFTLKIRSTKLEDSAMYFCASSDGGQGATYTQYFGPGTRLTVL.

This clonotype was detected many times. V and J are TRBV6-5 and TRBJ1-6, with unresolved D. CDR3 length equals 15 residues. Germline V gene data show CDR1 as MNHEY and CDR2 as SVGAGI. V was clipped by 4 bases and J by 7 bases, with 14 bases between them. CDR3 nucleotide sequence: TGTGCCAGCAGTTTGGCTCTGGGTTGGAATTCACCCCTCCACTTT. It specifies CASSLALGWNSPLHF.

This clonotype was recorded at least ten times. The chain employs TRBV5-1 and TRBJ2-7; 7 bases agree with TRBD1. V lost 3 bases to trimming and J lost 3 bases; unmatched junction nucleotides: 9. Germline assignment: CDR1 SGHRS and CDR2 YFSETQ. The CDR3 length is 15 residues. The CDR3 sequence is CASSSEWGTVYEQYF. The CDR3 bases are TGCGCCAGCAGCTCCGAATGGGGGACAGTCTACGAGCAGTACTTC. Together with reference TRBV5-1 and TRBJ2-7, the CDR3 gives the full variable domain: KAGVTQTPRYLIKTRGQQVTLSCSPISGHRSVSWYQQTPGQGLQFLFEYFSETQRNKGNFPGRFSGRQFSNSRSEMNVSTLELGDSALYLCASSSEWGTVYEQYFGPGTRLTVT.

This clonotype was counted ten times or more. The chain joins TRBV7-8 to TRBJ2-7, with D perhaps TRBD1 or TRBD2 (6 bases each). This CDR3 spans 14 amino acids. Germline CDR1 is SGHVS and CDR2 is FQNEAQ. Trimming took 5 bases from V and 2 from J, leaving 13 bases between them. The CDR3 nucleotides are TGTGCCAGCAGCCCGGGGGCAGTCCCCTACGAGCAGTACTTC. Protein: CASSPGAVPYEQYF.

The table lists this clonotype with many counts. The V and J genes are TRBV5-1 and TRBJ2-7; maybe TRBD1 (6 bases). V was cut by 3 bases and J by 5 bases, with 15 bases left in between. Germline V CDR1 and CDR2: SGHRS, YFSETQ. The CDR3 covers 14 residues. The CDR3 sequence is CASSSLDRRDEQYF. CDR3 DNA: TGCGCCAGCAGCTCTTTAGACAGGAGAGACGAGCAGTACTTC.

This clonotype appeared many times. The rearrangement links TRBV4-1 to TRBJ1-1; a possible D gene is TRBD1 (5 bases). The germline CDR1 and CDR2 sequences are MGHRA and YSYEKL. This CDR3 contains 14 residues. The V end lost 4 bases, the J end lost 0 bases, and 9 bases lay between the germline ends. The CDR3 nucleotides are TGCGCCAGCAGCCCTGACAGCTTGAACACTGAAGCTTTCTTT. Protein sequence: CASSPDSLNTEAFF.

This clonotype was picked up many times. The chain has TRBV5-1 and TRBJ2-5, with D unresolved. The CDR3 spans 13 residues. Trimming took off 2 bases at V and 9 bases at J, with 14 bases between the two ends. Germline V lookup: CDR1 SGHRS, CDR2 YFSETQ. The chain's CDR3 is CASSFSGPNPQYF. In DNA, the CDR3 is TGCGCCAGCAGCTTCTCGGGCCCGAATCCCCAGTACTTC.

The sample holds many counts of this clonotype. V is TRBV2 and J is TRBJ2-7, with 9 bases that match TRBD2. V shed 1 base, J shed 6 bases, and the junction held 1 base outside the gene matches. The CDR3 consists of 13 residues. Germline V CDR1 and CDR2: SNHLY, FYNNEI. This CDR3 is CASSEELAGEQYF. CDR3 coding DNA: TGTGCCAGCAGTGAAGAACTAGCGGGCGAGCAGTACTTC.

In this sample, this clonotype turned up many times. The chain couples TRBV2 to TRBJ2-1; D is perhaps TRBD1 (6 bases). The CDR3 spans 11 residues. Trimming stripped 6 bases from V and 10 bases from J, with 10 bases between. Germline CDR1 is SNHLY and CDR2 is FYNNEI. CDR3 bases: TGTGCCAGCAGGGTTACAGGGGAGCAGTTCTTC. Amino acid sequence: CASRVTGEQFF.

This clonotype has a count of ten or more. The rearrangement joins TRBV10-3 to TRBJ2-4, with TRBD2 matching over 11 bases. The CDR3 is 19 amino acids. Looked up from germline, CDR1 is ENHRY and CDR2 is SYGVKD. Germline trimming cut 0 bases from V and 1 base from J; bases unmatched to any gene: 8. The CDR3: CAISESASGRTVAKNIQYF. The CDR3 DNA reads TGTGCCATCAGTGAGTCGGCTAGCGGGAGGACGGTGGCCAAAAACATTCAGTACTTC.

A remark on this clonotype: Just one base apart from a much larger clone, this may be a read error. The V gene is TRBV7-8, the J gene TRBJ1-5; D remains unclear. The CDR3 consists of 12 residues. Germline loops: CDR1 SGHVS, CDR2 FQNEAQ. The V gene lost 5 bases and the J gene lost 5 bases, with 7 bases spanning the gap. CDR3 coding DNA: TGTGCCAGCAGCCCCACCTATCAGCCCCAGCATTTT. Amino acids: CASSPTYQPQHF. The full variable domain, completed using reference TRBV7-8 and TRBJ1-5, is GAGVSQSPRYKVAKRGQDVALRCDPISGHVSLFWYQQALGQGPEFLTYFQNEAQLDKSGLPSDRFFAERPEGSVSTLKIQRTQQEDSAVYLCASSPTYQPQHFGDGTRLSIL.

Many counts were recorded for this clonotype. This chain connects TRBV28 to TRBJ2-7; the match to TRBD2 covers 7 bases. The J segment lost 2 bases and the V segment lost 5 bases, leaving 9 bases of the junction unmatched. In germline, CDR1 is MDHEN, CDR2 SYDVKM. The CDR3 spans 15 residues. Written as DNA, the CDR3 is TGTGCCAGCAGTACTTTAGCGGGTATGACCTACGAGCAGTACTTC. This gives the protein CASSTLAGMTYEQYF.

The chain is built from TRBV20-1 and TRBJ2-3, with 9 positions matching TRBD2. Germline CDR1 is DFQATT and CDR2 is SNEGSKA (reference sequence). This CDR3 is 16 amino acids long. V dropped 2 bases and J dropped 2; count of bases not matched to a gene: 8. The DNA of the CDR3 is TGCAGTGCTAGACGCCCTAGCGGGGTGCCCACAGATACGCAGTATTTT. Its translation is CSARRPSGVPTDTQYF.

This clonotype was recorded at least ten times. The chain uses TRBV27 and TRBJ2-4, with D perhaps TRBD2 (6 bases). V lost 7 bases and J lost 0, with 25 bases in between. Germline-derived CDR1 and CDR2 are MNHEY and SMNVEV (reference sequence). CDR3 length equals 19 residues. CDR3 residues: CASTPLQGSGPLAKNIQYF. The CDR3 nucleotides are TGTGCCAGCACCCCACTTCAGGGAAGCGGGCCCCTAGCCAAAAACATTCAGTACTTC.